This section outlines one T cell receptor (beta chain) sequence together with its context. This record comes from a study of blood T cell repertoires in COVID-19. Study context: T cells, B-cell-depleted T cells, or PBMCs provided the cDNA or gDNA that served as material.

Generated by immunoSEQ multiplex PCR, the TCRdb table keeps only in-frame clones and is missing some. The sample consists of about 120,000 clones, 85% to 90% of them appearing once. V was shortened by 4 bases and J by 0 bases, with 15 bases between the two germline ends. The CDR3 is 16 amino acids. Germline loops: CDR1 LGHDT, CDR2 YNNKEL (reference sequence). The chain employs TRBV3-1 (or the pseudogene TRBV3-2) and TRBJ1-1, with TRBD1 as a possible D gene (5 bases). This TCR was sampled from a woman aged 45-65 years with acute or convalescent COVID-19. Sequencing used peripheral blood. As DNA, the CDR3 is TGTGCCAGCAGCCGACAAGGGGATGAACTGAACACTGAAGCTTTCTTT. This sequence encodes CASSRQGDELNTEAFF.